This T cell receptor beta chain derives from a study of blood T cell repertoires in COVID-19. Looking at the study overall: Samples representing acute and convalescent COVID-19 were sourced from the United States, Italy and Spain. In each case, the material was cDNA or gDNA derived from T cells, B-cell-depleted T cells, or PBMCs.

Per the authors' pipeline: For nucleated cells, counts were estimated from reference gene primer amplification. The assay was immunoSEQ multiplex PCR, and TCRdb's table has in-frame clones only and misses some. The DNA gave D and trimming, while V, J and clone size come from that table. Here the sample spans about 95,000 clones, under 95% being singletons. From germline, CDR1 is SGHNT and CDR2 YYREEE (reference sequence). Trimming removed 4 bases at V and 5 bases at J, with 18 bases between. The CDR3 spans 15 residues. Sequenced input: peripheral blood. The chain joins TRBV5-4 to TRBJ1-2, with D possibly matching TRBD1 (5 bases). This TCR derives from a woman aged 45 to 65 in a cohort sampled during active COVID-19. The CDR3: CASSPEPGIGYGYTF. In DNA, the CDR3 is TGTGCCAGCAGCCCTGAACCAGGGATCGGATATGGCTACACCTTC.